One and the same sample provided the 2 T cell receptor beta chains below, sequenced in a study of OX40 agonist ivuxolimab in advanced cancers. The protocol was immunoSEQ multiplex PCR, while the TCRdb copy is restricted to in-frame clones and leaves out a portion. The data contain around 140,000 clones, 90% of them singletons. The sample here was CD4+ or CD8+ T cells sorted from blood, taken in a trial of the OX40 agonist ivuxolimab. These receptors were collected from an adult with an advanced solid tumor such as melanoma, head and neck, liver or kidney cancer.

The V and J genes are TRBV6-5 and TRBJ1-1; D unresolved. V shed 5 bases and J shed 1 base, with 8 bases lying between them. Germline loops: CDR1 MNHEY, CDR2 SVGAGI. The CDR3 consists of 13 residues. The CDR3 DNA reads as TGTGCCAGCAGTCACCGGGAGAACACTGAAGCTTTCTTT. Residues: CASSHRENTEAFF.

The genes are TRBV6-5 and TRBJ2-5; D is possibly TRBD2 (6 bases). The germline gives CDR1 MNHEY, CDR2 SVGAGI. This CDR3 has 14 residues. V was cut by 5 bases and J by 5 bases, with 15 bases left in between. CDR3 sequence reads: CASSPAGTVETQYF. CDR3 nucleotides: TGTGCCAGCAGTCCCGCGGGGACGGTCGAGACCCAGTACTTC.